These T cell receptor beta chains were read from a single sample in a study of T-cell reconstitution after alpha-beta-depleted transplantation in children. In TCRdb, the PCR reads were re-called with MiXCR into one record per CDR3 protein. Here the sample spans 780,000 or so distinct CDR3 sequences, 16% being singletons. Sequenced here: PBMCs, mostly from graft donor cells, sampled 360 days after TCRalphabeta/CD19-depleted stem cell transplant. The receptors shown here come from a male patient under 18 who had a stem cell transplant for acute lymphoblastic leukemia, so the T cells may come from the graft donor. The CDR3 runs from the conserved cysteine through the conserved F or W. Fields, in order: CDR3 DNA, CDR3 protein, V gene, clone size, J gene, CDR3 length, D gene. The D gene is left open where the match is weak. Only some rows state a clone size, as once, few, many or a class for expanded clones.

DNA: TGCAGTGCTAGCTGGACAGGGCTGGAGACCCAGTACTTC
CDR3: CSASWTGLETQYF
V: TRBV20-1
size: NA
J: TRBJ2-5
length: 13
D: TRBD1

DNA: TGCGCCAGCAGCTTGAGGGACCTGAGAGAGACCCAGTACTTC
CDR3: CASSLRDLRETQYF
V: TRBV5-1
size: few
J: TRBJ2-5
length: 14
D: NA

DNA: TGCGCCAGCAGCGGCGTTGGGAGCACAGATACGCAGTATTTT
CDR3: CASSGVGSTDTQYF
V: TRBV10-2
size: NA
J: TRBJ2-3
length: 14
D: NA

DNA: TGCAGTGCTATACTAGCGGTAAGGAACGAGCAGTACTTC
CDR3: CSAILAVRNEQYF
V: TRBV20-1
size: NA
J: TRBJ2-7
length: 13
D: TRBD2

DNA: TGTGCCACCAGTGATTTGGGGGCAGGGGCCCAAGAGACCCAGTACTTC
CDR3: CATSDLGAGAQETQYF
V: TRBV24-1
size: NA
J: TRBJ2-5
length: 16
D: NA

DNA: TGTGCCAGCAGCTTAGTCGGAAAGGGGCAGTTCTTC
CDR3: CASSLVGKGQFF
V: TRBV11-2
size: few
J: TRBJ2-1
length: 12
D: NA

DNA: TGCGCCAGCACCAGGACTAGCGGCCTTACCGGGGAGCTGTTTTTT
CDR3: CASTRTSGLTGELFF
V: TRBV5-1
size: few
J: TRBJ2-2
length: 15
D: TRBD2

DNA: TGTGCCAGCAGACGGCGGGACAGGGGGAAGCCTCCCTTCGAGCAGTACTTC
CDR3: CASRRRDRGKPPFEQYF
V: TRBV6-1
size: NA
J: TRBJ2-7
length: 17
D: TRBD1

DNA: TGCGCCAGCGTCGTTGGCGGGAGTACCGAGACCCAGTACTTC
CDR3: CASVVGGSTETQYF
V: TRBV5-1
size: many
J: TRBJ2-5
length: 14
D: TRBD2

DNA: TGTGCCAGCTCACCACGCGGGACTAGCGGTGGTTACAATGAGCAGTTCTTC
CDR3: CASSPRGTSGGYNEQFF
V: TRBV18
size: NA
J: TRBJ2-1
length: 17
D: TRBD2

DNA: TGTGCCAGCAGCACCCAACCCCGAGATACGCAGTATTTT
CDR3: CASSTQPRDTQYF
V: TRBV9
size: NA
J: TRBJ2-3
length: 13
D: NA

DNA: TGCGCCAGCAGCTTGGGCCGACTAGCGGAGACCTCCTACGAGCAGTACTTC
CDR3: CASSLGRLAETSYEQYF
V: TRBV5-1
size: NA
J: TRBJ2-7
length: 17
D: TRBD2

DNA: TGTGCCAGCAGTTTACGGAGCCTGAACACTGAAGCTTTCTTT
CDR3: CASSLRSLNTEAFF
V: TRBV12-3/TRBV12-4
size: many
J: TRBJ1-1
length: 14
D: NA

DNA: TGCAGTGCTAGAGATGGAGGACAGGGGTCCTACGAGCAGTACTTC
CDR3: CSARDGGQGSYEQYF
V: TRBV20-1
size: few
J: TRBJ2-7
length: 15
D: TRBD1

DNA: TGTGCCAGCAGCTTAAGACAGATCCATGAGCAGTTCTTC
CDR3: CASSLRQIHEQFF
V: TRBV7-8
size: NA
J: TRBJ2-1
length: 13
D: NA

DNA: TGCAGCGTGGCACGGACAGGGGACAAGGGCTACGAGCAGTACTTC
CDR3: CSVARTGDKGYEQYF
V: TRBV29-1
size: NA
J: TRBJ2-7
length: 15
D: TRBD1

DNA: TGCGCCAGCGATTCGACCGGGACACTAACCTACAATGAGCAGTTCTTC
CDR3: CASDSTGTLTYNEQFF
V: TRBV4-1
size: few
J: TRBJ2-1
length: 16
D: NA

DNA: TGTGCCAGCGCCGCTAGCCGCACCTACAATGAGCAGTTCTTC
CDR3: CASAASRTYNEQFF
V: TRBV6-2/TRBV6-3
size: few
J: TRBJ2-1
length: 14
D: NA

DNA: TGTGCCAGCAGCACATACCGGGCAGGGGGGTTAAGCAATCAGCCCCAGCATTTT
CDR3: CASSTYRAGGLSNQPQHF
V: TRBV3-2
size: NA
J: TRBJ1-5
length: 18
D: NA

DNA: TGTGCCAGCACCTCCTTAGCGGGAGCGGGGACGCAGTATTTT
CDR3: CASTSLAGAGTQYF
V: TRBV27
size: many
J: TRBJ2-3
length: 14
D: TRBD2

DNA: TGCGGGATCATCGGGACCCAGTACTTC
CDR3: CGIIGTQYF
V: TRBV20-1
size: few
J: TRBJ2-5
length: 9
D: NA

DNA: TGTGCCAGCAGACGAGCGGGCCCGGGGACCCAGTACTTC
CDR3: CASRRAGPGTQYF
V: TRBV12-3/TRBV12-4
size: few
J: TRBJ2-5
length: 13
D: NA

DNA: TGCAGTGCTTTCCAGAACTGGGGAGGCGAGCAGTACTTC
CDR3: CSAFQNWGGEQYF
V: TRBV20-1
size: NA
J: TRBJ2-7
length: 13
D: NA

DNA: TGTGCCAGCAGCTTATACGGCCCCGGGGAGCTGTTTTTT
CDR3: CASSLYGPGELFF
V: TRBV7-8
size: NA
J: TRBJ2-2
length: 13
D: NA

DNA: TGCAGTGCTAGAGACCCGACTAGCACCGACTACAATGAGCAGTTCTTC
CDR3: CSARDPTSTDYNEQFF
V: TRBV20-1
size: few
J: TRBJ2-1
length: 16
D: TRBD2

DNA: TGTGCCAGCAGCGGTTCGGAGAGTGGCTACACCTTC
CDR3: CASSGSESGYTF
V: TRBV9
size: NA
J: TRBJ1-2
length: 12
D: NA

DNA: TGTGCCAGCAGCCAAGATACGCCGGGAGGGCCAAATGAGCAGTTCTTC
CDR3: CASSQDTPGGPNEQFF
V: TRBV4-2
size: many
J: TRBJ2-1
length: 16
D: TRBD2

DNA: TGTGCCAGCAGCTTACGGGACAGGGGTGGGACCTACGAGCAGTACTTC
CDR3: CASSLRDRGGTYEQYF
V: TRBV7-4
size: NA
J: TRBJ2-7
length: 16
D: TRBD1

DNA: TGTGCCAGCAGTCAGGGGCCTAGCGGGGCCTACGAGCAGTACTTC
CDR3: CASSQGPSGAYEQYF
V: TRBV12-3/TRBV12-4
size: NA
J: TRBJ2-7
length: 15
D: TRBD2

DNA: TGTGCCAGCAGCCAACACAGGGTTGGCAATCAGCCCCAGCATTTT
CDR3: CASSQHRVGNQPQHF
V: TRBV7-8
size: NA
J: TRBJ1-5
length: 15
D: NA

DNA: TGCGCCAGCAGCTTGAATTACGGGGGGAAGTTGTTTACTGAAGCTTTCTTT
CDR3: CASSLNYGGKLFTEAFF
V: TRBV5-1
size: NA
J: TRBJ1-1
length: 17
D: NA

DNA: TGTGCCAGCAGTTTGAGGGTTAGGGGGACAGGGATCTCTGGGGCCAACGTCCTGACTTTC
CDR3: CASSLRVRGTGISGANVLTF
V: TRBV12-3/TRBV12-4
size: few
J: TRBJ2-6
length: 20
D: TRBD1

DNA: TGTGCCTGCAGCCAAGTTGGGGGGGCAACTAATGAAAAACTGTTTTTT
CDR3: CACSQVGGATNEKLFF
V: TRBV3-1
size: NA
J: TRBJ1-4
length: 16
D: NA

DNA: TGCAGTGCTAGAGCGGACAGGGACAATCATTTT
CDR3: CSARADRDNHF
V: TRBV20-1
size: NA
J: TRBJ1-5
length: 11
D: TRBD1

DNA: TGTGCCAGCAGCCAAGCGAGTCTAGCGTTACAAGAGACCCAGTACTTC
CDR3: CASSQASLALQETQYF
V: TRBV3-1
size: NA
J: TRBJ2-5
length: 16
D: NA

DNA: TGTGCCAGCAGCTACCGTCCCGGGACCAGGGGTCAGACCCAGTACTTC
CDR3: CASSYRPGTRGQTQYF
V: TRBV3-1
size: NA
J: TRBJ2-5
length: 16
D: NA

DNA: TGTGCCAGCTCAACAGACAGGGTGGGAGAAAAGACCCAGTACTTC
CDR3: CASSTDRVGEKTQYF
V: TRBV18
size: few
J: TRBJ2-5
length: 15
D: TRBD1

DNA: TGTGCCACCAGTGGATCGAGGTTACGCACCGGGGAGCTGTTTTTT
CDR3: CATSGSRLRTGELFF
V: TRBV24-1
size: few
J: TRBJ2-2
length: 15
D: NA

DNA: TGTGCCAGCAGTTACTCCCCCCAGATCACAGATACGCAGTATTTT
CDR3: CASSYSPQITDTQYF
V: TRBV6-5
size: NA
J: TRBJ2-3
length: 15
D: NA

DNA: TGCAGTGCTAGCCCTACGACTAGGTCAGATACGCAGTATTTT
CDR3: CSASPTTRSDTQYF
V: TRBV20-1
size: many
J: TRBJ2-3
length: 14
D: NA

DNA: TGTGCCACCTCCGGCGGGAACACCGGGGAGCTGTTTTTT
CDR3: CATSGGNTGELFF
V: TRBV2
size: many
J: TRBJ2-2
length: 13
D: NA

DNA: TGCGGGGGAGGGGGCCCTAATGAAAAACTGTTTTTT
CDR3: CGGGGPNEKLFF
V: TRBV20-1
size: NA
J: TRBJ1-4
length: 12
D: TRBD1

DNA: TGTGCCACCAGCTGGCGGGTGAATCAGCCCCAGCATTTT
CDR3: CATSWRVNQPQHF
V: TRBV15
size: many
J: TRBJ1-5
length: 13
D: NA

DNA: TGCGCCAGCAGCTTGATACCGGGCCGGGGACAAGAGACCCAGTACTTC
CDR3: CASSLIPGRGQETQYF
V: TRBV5-1
size: NA
J: TRBJ2-5
length: 16
D: NA

DNA: TGTGCCAGCAGCCGGATTGGTTGGGGAGGACCAAGGTGTTACTTC
CDR3: CASSRIGWGGPRCYF
V: TRBV11-2
size: NA
J: TRBJ2-7
length: 15
D: NA

DNA: TGTGCCAGCAGACCCTCCCTTGGGGTACAGTCCGAGCAGTACTTC
CDR3: CASRPSLGVQSEQYF
V: TRBV12-3/TRBV12-4
size: NA
J: TRBJ2-7
length: 15
D: NA

DNA: TGCGCCAGCAGCCAAGGCGGCGGGCTCTACGAGCAGTACTTC
CDR3: CASSQGGGLYEQYF
V: TRBV4-1
size: few
J: TRBJ2-7
length: 14
D: NA

DNA: TGTGCCAGTGTCGAAAACTCTGGGGCCAACGTCCTGACTTTC
CDR3: CASVENSGANVLTF
V: TRBV12-3/TRBV12-4
size: many
J: TRBJ2-6
length: 14
D: NA

DNA: TGTGCCAGCACCCCCGCCAGGGGCTACAATGAGCAGTTCTTC
CDR3: CASTPARGYNEQFF
V: TRBV2
size: few
J: TRBJ2-1
length: 14
D: NA

DNA: TGCAGTGCTTCCATATTCCCGGGACAGGGGGGACAGCCCCAGCATTTT
CDR3: CSASIFPGQGGQPQHF
V: TRBV20-1
size: NA
J: TRBJ1-5
length: 16
D: TRBD1

DNA: TGTGCCACCGCCGGGACATCCTACGAGCAGTACTTC
CDR3: CATAGTSYEQYF
V: TRBV12-3/TRBV12-4
size: many
J: TRBJ2-7
length: 12
D: NA

DNA: TGTGCCAGCAGCGCCAACAGGGATCAAGAGACCCAGTACTTC
CDR3: CASSANRDQETQYF
V: TRBV9
size: NA
J: TRBJ2-5
length: 14
D: NA

DNA: TGTGCCAGCAGTCCCCTCGGACAGAAGAACACTGAAGCTTTCTTT
CDR3: CASSPLGQKNTEAFF
V: TRBV28
size: NA
J: TRBJ1-1
length: 15
D: NA

DNA: TGTGCCTGGAGTCCAAGCACAGATACGCAGTATTTT
CDR3: CAWSPSTDTQYF
V: TRBV30
size: NA
J: TRBJ2-3
length: 12
D: NA

DNA: TGTGCCAGCAGTTTGTTTTGGGCAGGGGCCCACTTGTACTTC
CDR3: CASSLFWAGAHLYF
V: TRBV27
size: NA
J: TRBJ2-7
length: 14
D: NA